The 19 T cell receptor beta chains reported below all come from one sample, sequenced in a study of early stage breast cancer tumors. The data were produced by immunoSEQ multiplex PCR, yet TCRdb's version contains in-frame clones alone and is incomplete. The sample holds fewer than 70,000 clones, around three quarters seen once. The sequenced material came from blood. The source is a person aged 25 to 45 with breast cancer.

The V and J genes are TRBV5-1 and TRBJ2-3, with 12 bases lining up with TRBD1. The V segment lost 6 bases and the J segment 7 bases; nucleotides outside the gene matches: 12. CDR3 length equals 16 residues. Germline values: CDR1 SGHRS, CDR2 YFSETQ. This CDR3 reads CASNTPGQGARNTQYF. The CDR3 region has the DNA TGCGCCAGCAATACCCCGGGACAGGGGGCGCGAAATACGCAGTATTTT.

The chain links TRBV5-6 to TRBJ2-5; TRBD1 aligns across 8 bases. Germline V gene lookup returns CDR1 SGHDT and CDR2 YYEEEE. This CDR3 is 14 amino acids long. V was clipped by 4 bases and J by 1 base; unmatched bases: 3. As DNA, the CDR3 is TGTGCCAGCAGCACCACAGGGGGCCAAGAGACCCAGTACTTC. Its translation: CASSTTGGQETQYF. Drawing the rest from reference TRBV5-6 and TRBJ2-5, the complete variable domain is DAGVTQSPTHLIKTRGQQVTLRCSPKSGHDTVSWYQQALGQGPQFIFQYYEEEERQRGNFPDRFSGHQFPNYSSELNVNALLLGDSALYLCASSTTGGQETQYFGPGTRLLVL.

The V and J genes are TRBV6-5 and TRBJ1-5; no reliable D call. Germline CDR1 reads MNHEY; CDR2 reads SVGAGI. The CDR3 has 13 amino acids. With 2 bases removed from V and 4 bases from J, the gap between germline ends came to 6 bases. DNA of the CDR3: TGTGCCAGCAGTTACGGAACAAATCAGCCCCAGCATTTT. It is translated as CASSYGTNQPQHF.

The chain couples TRBV5-1 to TRBJ1-1, with 9 bases lining up with TRBD1. The V gene end was trimmed by 3 bases and the J gene end by 0 bases; junction bases not matched to a gene: 12. The CDR3 runs to 18 residues. Germline V lookup: CDR1 SGHRS, CDR2 YFSETQ. CDR3: CASSSGTGQGWMNTEAFF. In DNA, the CDR3 is TGCGCCAGCAGCTCGGGTACCGGACAGGGGTGGATGAACACTGAAGCTTTCTTT.

V usage is TRBV6-6 and J usage is TRBJ1-2, with TRBD1 matching over 8 bases. Germline lookup yields CDR1 MNHNY and CDR2 SVGAGI (reference sequence). The CDR3 totals 14 residues. V lost 2 bases to trimming and J lost 6 bases; unmatched junction nucleotides: 5. The CDR3 DNA is TGTGCCAGCAGTTACCTGGACAGGGACGATGGCTACACCTTC. It codes for CASSYLDRDDGYTF.

Concerning this clone itself: A read error may produce the germline difference seen at one junction end. The rearrangement links TRBV30 to TRBJ2-7; TRBD2 matches at 8 bases. The CDR3 consists of 13 residues. CDR1 is GTSNPN, CDR2 SVGIG, per germline (reference sequence). The CDR3 sequence is CACSAGGIDEQYF. In nucleotides, the CDR3 is TGTGCCTGCAGTGCGGGAGGAATAGACGAGCAGTACTTC.

This rearrangement joins TRBV18 to TRBJ2-7; 8 nucleotides line up with TRBD2. Germline V lookup: CDR1 KGHSH, CDR2 LQKENI. CDR3 size: 16 residues. V lost 2 bases, J lost 0 bases, and 6 bases stayed unmatched. This CDR3 reads CASSPNTGTSSYEQYF. As DNA, the CDR3 is TGTGCCAGCTCACCAAATACCGGGACTAGCTCCTACGAGCAGTACTTC.

The rearrangement uses TRBV7-9 and TRBJ1-6; D remains ambiguous. Germline CDR1 and CDR2: SEHNR and FQNEAQ (reference sequence). The CDR3 loop spans 16 amino acids. The germline V and J ends were trimmed by 2 bases and 4 bases, with 12 bases remaining between them. The chain's CDR3 is CASSLKSRGYNSPLHF. The CDR3 nucleotides are TGTGCCAGCAGCTTAAAATCACGGGGATATAATTCACCCCTCCACTTT. Using reference TRBV7-9 and TRBJ1-6 for the parts outside the CDR3, the full variable domain is DTGVSQNPRHKITKRGQNVTFRCDPISEHNRLYWYRQTLGQGPEFLTYFQNEAQLEKSRLLSDRFSAERPKGSFSTLEIQRTEQGDSAMYLCASSLKSRGYNSPLHFGNGTRLTVT.

J is TRBJ2-7 and V is TRBV7-9; TRBD1 might be the D (5 bases). This CDR3 has 14 residues. The ends were cut back, 1 base at V and 7 bases at J, with 14 bases in the middle. The germline CDR1 and CDR2 sequences are SEHNR and FQNEAQ (reference sequence). CDR3 coding DNA: TGTGCCAGCAGCTTAGGGTTCAGGGCGAGGGAGCAGTACTTC. Its protein product is CASSLGFRAREQYF. The full variable domain, with the rest looked up from reference TRBV7-9 and TRBJ2-7, is DTGVSQNPRHKITKRGQNVTFRCDPISEHNRLYWYRQTLGQGPEFLTYFQNEAQLEKSRLLSDRFSAERPKGSFSTLEIQRTEQGDSAMYLCASSLGFRAREQYFGPGTRLTVT.

Only one count was recorded for this clone. The J gene is TRBJ1-3, the V gene TRBV9; no firm D call. V lost 0 bases and J 0 bases, leaving 13 bases between the germline ends. The CDR3 totals 17 residues. Germline V gene lookup returns CDR1 SGDLS and CDR2 YYNGEE. Here the CDR3 reads CASSVDGPFFSGNTIYF. DNA of the CDR3: TGTGCCAGCAGCGTAGACGGCCCTTTCTTCTCTGGAAACACCATATATTTT.

The V gene is TRBV2, the J gene TRBJ1-3, with 7 bases aligning to TRBD1. V lost 6 bases to trimming and J lost 0 bases; unmatched junction nucleotides: 8. The CDR3 is made up of 16 amino acids. The V gene's germline CDR1 is SNHLY and CDR2 FYNNEI. The CDR3 DNA sequence: TGTGCCAGCAGAGAGGGGACAGCTTTCTCTGGAAACACCATATATTTT. It is translated as CASREGTAFSGNTIYF.

The V gene is TRBV2, the J gene TRBJ1-3; 7 nucleotides align to TRBD1. The CDR3 is made up of 15 amino acids. Germline V CDR1 and CDR2: SNHLY, FYNNEI. V dropped 6 bases and J dropped 2; count of bases not matched to a gene: 7. Here the CDR3 reads CASRHQGGTGNTIYF. The CDR3 region has the DNA TGTGCCAGCAGGCACCAGGGGGGTACTGGAAACACCATATATTTT. Full variable domain (rest looked up from reference TRBV2 and TRBJ1-3): EPEVTQTPSHQVTQMGQEVILRCVPISNHLYFYWYRQILGQKVEFLVSFYNNEISEKSEIFDDQFSVERPDGSNFTLKIRSTKLEDSAMYFCASRHQGGTGNTIYFGEGSWLTVV.

The rearrangement uses TRBV5-1 and TRBJ2-7; a possible D gene is TRBD1 (6 bases). This CDR3 is 13 amino acids long. The germline CDR1 and CDR2 sequences are SGHRS and YFSETQ. V was clipped by 9 bases and J by 0 bases, with 13 bases between them. DNA of the CDR3: TGCGCCACCTCATGGGACACCTCCTACGAGCAGTACTTC. It yields the protein CATSWDTSYEQYF.

As for this clone: The CDR3 ends on some other residue instead of the conserved phenylalanine or tryptophan, so this is likely a read error. No DNA is shown, since the ends of the CDR3 on it are uncertain; the CDR3 is the one TCRdb lists. CDR3 protein: CASSEEIGGTGL. The chain combines TRBV2 with TRBJ2-3; the table's D call of TRBD2 was not tested on the DNA. The CDR3 length equals 12 residues, ends included. Germline V gene lookup returns CDR1 SNHLY and CDR2 FYNNEI.

The chain has TRBV15 and TRBJ1-5, with TRBD1 as a possible D gene (5 bases). Per the germline V gene, CDR1 is LNHNV and CDR2 is YYDKDF (reference sequence). This CDR3 region has 19 residues. V was cut by 2 bases and J by 3 bases, with 23 bases left in between. In DNA form, the CDR3 reads TGTGCCACCAGCAGATTGACCATAGCCGGGACCCTCTACAATCAGCCCCAGCATTTT. This gives the protein CATSRLTIAGTLYNQPQHF.

The chain uses TRBV19 and TRBJ2-4; 7 positions match TRBD2. The germline CDR1 and CDR2 sequences are LNHDA and SQIVND (reference sequence). The CDR3 runs to 14 residues. V shed 5 bases, J shed 3 bases, and the junction held 4 bases outside the gene matches. CDR3 in DNA: TGTGCCAGTAGTCCAAGGGAGGGCAAAAACATTCAGTACTTC. As protein: CASSPREGKNIQYF.

V and J are TRBV6-5 and TRBJ1-2; 7 bases map to TRBD1. V dropped 10 bases and J dropped 8; count of bases not matched to a gene: 10. Germline V gene data show CDR1 as MNHEY and CDR2 as SVGAGI. The CDR3 consists of 12 residues. DNA for the CDR3: TGTGCCACGCAAAGACAGGGCCGCGGCTACACCTTC. It yields the protein CATQRQGRGYTF.

This clone was found once. J is TRBJ1-1 and V is TRBV9; D is uncertain. Trimming removed 0 bases from V and 1 base from J, with 7 bases in between. CDR3 length: 14 residues. Germline V CDR1 and CDR2: SGDLS, YYNGEE. CDR3 bases: TGTGCCAGCAGCGTAGATCATGGGAACACTGAAGCTTTCTTT. Protein: CASSVDHGNTEAFF.

This clone was detected only a few times. This sequence joins TRBV6-7 and TRBJ1-3; D gene ambiguous. TRBV6-7 is filed as an ORF, its function uncertain. This CDR3 contains 19 residues. V shed 0 bases and J shed 6 bases, with 24 bases lying between them. The CDR3 DNA reads TGTGCCAGCAGTTACTCTGGCAGGCCCTCACTATCTCTGGCAAACACCATATATTTT. Protein: CASSYSGRPSLSLANTIYF.